This T cell receptor (beta chain) was observed in a study of T cell responses to AZD1222 COVID-19 vaccine. Whole-study results and caveats: The span of vaccine-associated CD4 TCRs extended across spike, with dominance at 160-218 and 743-854. Two doses of AZD1222 preceded a rise in Spike-specific TCR breadth and depth. Nearly half of spike-specific TCRs reportedly go after variant regions that carry no mutations. Just a handful of AZD1222 recipients were seropositive at baseline.

Unmatched junction bases numbered 8, after V lost 2 bases and J lost 5 bases. The germline CDR1 and CDR2 sequences are MNHEY and SVGAGI. This CDR3 contains 15 residues. In its sample, this clone was seen once. Its antigen is still unknown. The method was immunoSEQ multiplex PCR; TCRdb's version includes in-frame clones alone and lacks a portion of them. The top ten clones hold roughly 12% of a sample with 90,000 to 95,000 clones, approximately 88% of them seen once. The material was peripheral blood, obtained 28 days after the second AZD1222 dose. The receptor was derived from an adult who received the AZD1222 COVID-19 vaccine. This chain uses TRBV6-5 with TRBJ2-5; 7 bases match TRBD1. CDR3 residues: CASSYPTGSRETQYF. The DNA of the CDR3 is TGTGCCAGCAGTTACCCGACAGGGAGTAGGGAGACCCAGTACTTC.